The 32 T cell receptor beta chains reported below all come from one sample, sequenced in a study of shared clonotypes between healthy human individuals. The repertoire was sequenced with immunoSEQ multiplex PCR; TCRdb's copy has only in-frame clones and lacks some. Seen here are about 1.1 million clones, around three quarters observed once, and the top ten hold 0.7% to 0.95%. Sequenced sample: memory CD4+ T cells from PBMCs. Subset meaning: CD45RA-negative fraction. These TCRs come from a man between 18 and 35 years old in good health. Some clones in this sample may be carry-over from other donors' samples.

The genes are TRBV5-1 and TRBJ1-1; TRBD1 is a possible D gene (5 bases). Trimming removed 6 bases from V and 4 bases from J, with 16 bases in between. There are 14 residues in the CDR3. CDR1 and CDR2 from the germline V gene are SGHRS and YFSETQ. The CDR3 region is CASKGTTFGTEAFF. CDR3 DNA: TGCGCCAGCAAAGGGACGACTTTTGGCACTGAAGCTTTCTTT.

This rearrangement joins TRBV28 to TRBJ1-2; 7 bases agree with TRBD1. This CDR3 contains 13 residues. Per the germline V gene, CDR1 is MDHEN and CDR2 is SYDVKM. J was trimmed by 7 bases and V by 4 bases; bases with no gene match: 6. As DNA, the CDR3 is TGTGCCAGCAGTTACCAGGGGGGTCGTGGCTACACCTTC. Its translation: CASSYQGGRGYTF.

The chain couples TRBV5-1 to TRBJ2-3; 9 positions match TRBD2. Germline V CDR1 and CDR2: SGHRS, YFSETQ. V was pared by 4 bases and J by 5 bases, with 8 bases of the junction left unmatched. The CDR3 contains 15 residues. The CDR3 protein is CASSGPAGGQDTQYF. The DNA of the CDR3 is TGCGCCAGCAGCGGTCCGGCGGGAGGGCAAGATACGCAGTATTTT.

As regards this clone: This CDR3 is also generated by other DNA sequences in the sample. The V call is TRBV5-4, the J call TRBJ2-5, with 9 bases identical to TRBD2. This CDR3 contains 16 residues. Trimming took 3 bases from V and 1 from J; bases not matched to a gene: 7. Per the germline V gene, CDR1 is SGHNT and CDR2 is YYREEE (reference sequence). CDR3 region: CASSWGAGGPQETQYF. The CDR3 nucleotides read TGTGCCAGCAGCTGGGGGGCGGGAGGGCCCCAAGAGACCCAGTACTTC.

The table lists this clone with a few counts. Here the CDR3 DNA reads TGTGCCAGCAGCCAGGGTTTCGGGGAGCTGTTTTTT. Translation gives CASSQGFGELFF. The chain combines TRBV7-6 with TRBJ2-2, with TRBD1 as a possible D gene (5 bases). This CDR3 comprises 12 residues. Deletions cut 5 bases from V and 7 bases from J, with 8 bases between. Germline V lookup: CDR1 SGHVS, CDR2 FNYEAQ.

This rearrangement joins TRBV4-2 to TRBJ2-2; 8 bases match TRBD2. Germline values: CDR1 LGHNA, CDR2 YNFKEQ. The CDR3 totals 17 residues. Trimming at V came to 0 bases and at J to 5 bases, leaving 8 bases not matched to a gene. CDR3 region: CASSQDRAGRETGELFF. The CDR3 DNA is TGTGCCAGCAGCCAAGATCGGGCCGGGAGGGAGACCGGGGAGCTGTTTTTT.

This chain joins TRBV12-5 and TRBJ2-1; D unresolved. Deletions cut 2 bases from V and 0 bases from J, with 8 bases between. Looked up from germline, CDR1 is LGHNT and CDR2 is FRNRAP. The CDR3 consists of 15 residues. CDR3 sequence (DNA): TGTGCTAGTGGTTTGAGGGTGGGCTCCTACAATGAGCAGTTCTTC. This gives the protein CASGLRVGSYNEQFF.

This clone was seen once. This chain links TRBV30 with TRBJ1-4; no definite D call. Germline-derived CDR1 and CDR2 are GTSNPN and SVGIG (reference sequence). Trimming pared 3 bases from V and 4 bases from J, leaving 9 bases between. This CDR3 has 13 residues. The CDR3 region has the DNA TGTGCCTGGAGCCGGGCATTTAATGAAAAACTGTTTTTT. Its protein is CAWSRAFNEKLFF.

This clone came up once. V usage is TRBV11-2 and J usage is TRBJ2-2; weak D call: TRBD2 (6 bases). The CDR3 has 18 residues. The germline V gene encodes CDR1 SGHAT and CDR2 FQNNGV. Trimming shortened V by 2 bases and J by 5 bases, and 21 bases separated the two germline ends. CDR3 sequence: CASSLPGGRRAQTGELFF. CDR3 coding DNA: TGTGCCAGCAGCTTACCTGGGGGGAGGAGGGCCCAAACCGGGGAGCTGTTTTTT.

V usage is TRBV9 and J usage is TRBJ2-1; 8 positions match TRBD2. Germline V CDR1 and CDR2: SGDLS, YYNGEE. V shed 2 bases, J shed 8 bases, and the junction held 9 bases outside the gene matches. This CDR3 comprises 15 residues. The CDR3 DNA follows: TGTGCCAGCAGCGTCGAAGGCGGGAGGTGGGATGAGCAGTTCTTC. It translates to CASSVEGGRWDEQFF.

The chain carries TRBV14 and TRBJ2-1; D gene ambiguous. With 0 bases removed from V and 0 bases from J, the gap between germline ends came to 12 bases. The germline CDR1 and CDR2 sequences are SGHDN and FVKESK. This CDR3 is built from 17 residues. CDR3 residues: CASSQDVSQSSYNEQFF. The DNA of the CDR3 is TGTGCCAGCAGCCAAGATGTTTCACAGAGCTCCTACAATGAGCAGTTCTTC.

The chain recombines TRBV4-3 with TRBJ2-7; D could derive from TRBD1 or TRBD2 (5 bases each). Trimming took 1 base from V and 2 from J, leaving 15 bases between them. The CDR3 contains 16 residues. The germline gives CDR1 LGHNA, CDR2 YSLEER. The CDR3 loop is CASSQGYGTATYEQYF. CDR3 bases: TGCGCCAGCAGCCAAGGTTATGGGACGGCAACCTACGAGCAGTACTTC.

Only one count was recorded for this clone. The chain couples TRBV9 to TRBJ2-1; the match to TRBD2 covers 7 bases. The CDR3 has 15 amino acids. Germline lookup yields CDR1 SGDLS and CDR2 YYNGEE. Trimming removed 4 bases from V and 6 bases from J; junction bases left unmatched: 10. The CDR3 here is CASSPSVSSGNEQFF. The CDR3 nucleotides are TGTGCCAGCAGCCCCAGTGTGTCTAGCGGCAATGAGCAGTTCTTC.

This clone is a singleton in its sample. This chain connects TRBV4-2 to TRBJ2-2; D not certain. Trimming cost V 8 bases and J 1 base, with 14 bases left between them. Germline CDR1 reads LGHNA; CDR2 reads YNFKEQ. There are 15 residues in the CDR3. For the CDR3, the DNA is TGTGCCAGCGCTACAAGGGTGGAGAACACCGGGGAGCTGTTTTTT. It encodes CASATRVENTGELFF.

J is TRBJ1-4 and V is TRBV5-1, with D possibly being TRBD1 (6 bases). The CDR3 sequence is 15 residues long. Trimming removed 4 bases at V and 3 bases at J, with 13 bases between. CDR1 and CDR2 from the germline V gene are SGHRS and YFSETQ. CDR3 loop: CASSGTLGPNEKLFF. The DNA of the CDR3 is TGCGCCAGCAGCGGGACACTAGGGCCTAATGAAAAACTGTTTTTT.

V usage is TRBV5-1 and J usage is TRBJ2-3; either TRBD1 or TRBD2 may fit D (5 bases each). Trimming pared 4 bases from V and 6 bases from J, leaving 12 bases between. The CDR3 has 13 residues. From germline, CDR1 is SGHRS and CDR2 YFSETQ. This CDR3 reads CASSPRGPDTQYF. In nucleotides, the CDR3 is TGCGCCAGCAGCCCCCGGGGACCCGATACGCAGTATTTT.

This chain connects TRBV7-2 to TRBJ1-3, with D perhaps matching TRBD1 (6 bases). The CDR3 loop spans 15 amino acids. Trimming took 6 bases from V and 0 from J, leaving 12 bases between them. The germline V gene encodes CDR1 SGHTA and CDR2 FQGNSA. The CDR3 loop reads CASRGGSRSGNTIYF. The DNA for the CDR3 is TGTGCCAGCAGAGGGGGGAGTCGCTCTGGAAACACCATATATTTT.

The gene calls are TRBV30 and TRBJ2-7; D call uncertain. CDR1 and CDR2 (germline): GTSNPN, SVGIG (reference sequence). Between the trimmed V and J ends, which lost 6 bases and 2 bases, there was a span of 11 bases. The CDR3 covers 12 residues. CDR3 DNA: TGTGCCTGCAGGTGGGATCCCTACGAGCAGTACTTC. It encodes CACRWDPYEQYF.

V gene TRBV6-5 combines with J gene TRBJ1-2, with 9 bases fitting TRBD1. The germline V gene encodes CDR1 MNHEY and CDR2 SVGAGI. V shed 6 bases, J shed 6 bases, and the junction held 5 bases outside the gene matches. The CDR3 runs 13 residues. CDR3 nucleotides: TGTGCCAGCAGAATGGGACAGGGAAATGGCTACACCTTC. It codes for CASRMGQGNGYTF.

The CDR3: CASSPGPPLQYF. CDR3 nucleotides: TGTGCCAGCTCACCAGGTCCTCCACTCCAGTACTTC. The chain joins TRBV18 to TRBJ2-5; no firm D call. CDR3 length: 12 residues. The germline V gene encodes CDR1 KGHSH and CDR2 LQKENI. Trimming took 2 bases from V and 10 from J, leaving 11 bases between them.

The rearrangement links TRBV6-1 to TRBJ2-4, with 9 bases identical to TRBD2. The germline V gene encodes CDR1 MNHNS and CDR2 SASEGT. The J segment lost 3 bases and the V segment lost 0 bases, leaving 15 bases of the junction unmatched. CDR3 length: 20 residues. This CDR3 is CASSEAGLAGFPTLKNIQYF. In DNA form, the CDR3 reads TGTGCCAGCAGTGAAGCGGGGCTAGCGGGATTCCCGACTCTCAAAAACATTCAGTACTTC.

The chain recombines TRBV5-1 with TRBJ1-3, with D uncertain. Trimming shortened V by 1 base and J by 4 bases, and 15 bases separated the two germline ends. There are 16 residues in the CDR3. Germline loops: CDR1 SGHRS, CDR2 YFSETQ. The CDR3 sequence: CASSLSYSSYGNTIYF. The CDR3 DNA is TGCGCCAGCAGCTTGAGTTACAGCTCGTACGGAAACACCATATATTTT.

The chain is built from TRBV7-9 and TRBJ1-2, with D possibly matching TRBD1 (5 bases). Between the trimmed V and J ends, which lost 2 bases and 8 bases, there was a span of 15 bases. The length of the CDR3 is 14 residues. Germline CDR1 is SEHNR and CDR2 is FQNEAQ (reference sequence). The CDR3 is CASSLLGQGEGYTF. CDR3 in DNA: TGTGCCAGCAGCTTATTAGGCCAGGGTGAAGGCTACACCTTC.

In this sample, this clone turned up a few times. The CDR3 DNA follows: TGTGCCACCGTGACACTGAACACTGAAGCTTTCTTT. It is translated as CATVTLNTEAFF. This chain links TRBV2 with TRBJ1-1; D call uncertain. The CDR3 is made up of 12 amino acids. V lost 10 bases to trimming and J lost 0 bases, with 9 bases between them. The V gene's germline CDR1 is SNHLY and CDR2 FYNNEI.

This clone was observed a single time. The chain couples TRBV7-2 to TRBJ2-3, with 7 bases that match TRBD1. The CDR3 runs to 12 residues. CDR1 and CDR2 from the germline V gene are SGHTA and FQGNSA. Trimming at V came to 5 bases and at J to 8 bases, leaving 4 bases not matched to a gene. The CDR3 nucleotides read TGTGCCAGCAGCACCGACAGGGTTACGCAGTATTTT. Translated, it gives CASSTDRVTQYF.

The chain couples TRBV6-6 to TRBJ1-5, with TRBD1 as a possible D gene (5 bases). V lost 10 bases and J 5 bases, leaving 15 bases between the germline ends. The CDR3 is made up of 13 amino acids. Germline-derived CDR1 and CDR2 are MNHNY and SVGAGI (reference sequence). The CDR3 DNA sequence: TGTGCCACCTCGAGGGGCCCCTATCAGCCCCAGCATTTT. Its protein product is CATSRGPYQPQHF.

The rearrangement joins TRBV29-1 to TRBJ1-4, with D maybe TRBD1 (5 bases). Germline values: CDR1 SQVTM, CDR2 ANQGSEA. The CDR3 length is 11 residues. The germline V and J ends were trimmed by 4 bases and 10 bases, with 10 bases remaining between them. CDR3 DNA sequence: TGCAGCGTTGGGTTTCAGGGAAAACTGTTTTTT. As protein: CSVGFQGKLFF.

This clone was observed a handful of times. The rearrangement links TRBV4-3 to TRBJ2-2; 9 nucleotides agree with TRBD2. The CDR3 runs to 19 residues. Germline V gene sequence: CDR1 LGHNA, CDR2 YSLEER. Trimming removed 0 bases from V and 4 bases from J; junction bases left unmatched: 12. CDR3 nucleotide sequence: TGCGCCAGCAGCCAAGATTTAGGGGGTAGCGGGAGTCCCACCGGGGAGCTGTTTTTT. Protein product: CASSQDLGGSGSPTGELFF.

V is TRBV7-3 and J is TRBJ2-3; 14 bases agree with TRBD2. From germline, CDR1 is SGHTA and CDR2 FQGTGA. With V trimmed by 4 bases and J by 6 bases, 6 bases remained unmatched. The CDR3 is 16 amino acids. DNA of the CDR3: TGTGCCAGCAGCTCAACCGGGACTAGCGGGAGCGATACGCAGTATTTT. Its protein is CASSSTGTSGSDTQYF.

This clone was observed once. CDR3 amino acids: CASSYGHYGYTF. CDR3 DNA sequence: TGTGCCAGCAGCTACGGCCACTATGGCTACACCTTC. The J gene is TRBJ1-2, the V gene TRBV7-9; unclear D gene. The CDR3 has 12 amino acids. Deletions cut 4 bases from V and 3 bases from J, with 6 bases between. In germline, CDR1 is SEHNR, CDR2 FQNEAQ (reference sequence).

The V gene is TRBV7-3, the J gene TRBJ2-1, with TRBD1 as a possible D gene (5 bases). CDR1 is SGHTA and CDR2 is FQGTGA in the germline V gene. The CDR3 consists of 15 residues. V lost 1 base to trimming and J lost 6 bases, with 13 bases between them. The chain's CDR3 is CASSLRQGARNEQFF. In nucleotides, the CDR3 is TGTGCCAGCAGCTTAAGGCAGGGCGCTCGCAATGAGCAGTTCTTC. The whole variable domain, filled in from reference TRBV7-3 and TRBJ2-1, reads GAGVSQTPSNKVTEKGKYVELRCDPISGHTALYWYRQSLGQGPEFLIYFQGTGAADDSGLPNDRFFAVRPEGSVSTLKIQRTERGDSAVYLCASSLRQGARNEQFFGPGTRLTVL.

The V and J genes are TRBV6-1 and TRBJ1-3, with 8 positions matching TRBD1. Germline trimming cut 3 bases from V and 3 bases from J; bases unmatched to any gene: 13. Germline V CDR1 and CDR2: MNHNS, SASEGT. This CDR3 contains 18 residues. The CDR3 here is CASSDRPGTGTGGNTIYF. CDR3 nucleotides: TGTGCCAGCAGTGATCGACCTGGGACAGGAACGGGTGGAAACACCATATATTTT.